One and the same sample provided the 27 T cell receptor beta chains below, sequenced in a study of cytomegalovirus exposure and HLA in healthy donors. The PCR made use of 60 Vbeta and 13 Jbeta primers. Sequencing was performed with immunoSEQ multiplex PCR; in TCRdb, only in-frame clones are kept and a portion is missing. The table has 150,000 to 200,000 clones, under 85% seen once. Sequenced sample: PBMCs. These receptors came from a female donor in good health and CMV-seronegative.

The chain is built from TRBV19 and TRBJ2-5; TRBD2 matches at 8 bases. Looked up from germline, CDR1 is LNHDA and CDR2 is SQIVND (reference sequence). V was pared by 4 bases and J by 4 bases, with 5 bases of the junction left unmatched. The CDR3 length is 14 residues. DNA of the CDR3: TGTGCCAGTAGTACAGGAGCGGGGGTAGAGACCCAGTACTTC. Translated, it gives CASSTGAGVETQYF.

V usage is TRBV5-6 and J usage is TRBJ2-5; maybe TRBD2 (6 bases). The CDR3 is 16 residues long. The germline CDR1 and CDR2 sequences are SGHDT and YYEEEE. V was cut by 0 bases and J by 2 bases, with 14 bases left in between. CDR3 sequence reads: CASSLGPGGWQETQYF. The DNA for the CDR3 is TGTGCCAGCAGCTTGGGGCCCGGGGGATGGCAAGAGACCCAGTACTTC.

The V call is TRBV7-3, the J call TRBJ2-2; 7 bases are shared with TRBD1. Germline CDR1 and CDR2: SGHTA and FQGTGA. The CDR3 spans 14 residues. Trimming took 5 bases from V and 5 from J; bases not matched to a gene: 5. Here the CDR3 DNA reads TGTGCCAGCAGCGCCGACAGGGATACCGGGGAGCTGTTTTTT. This translates into CASSADRDTGELFF.

This clone appeared a single time. The J gene is TRBJ2-3, the V gene TRBV5-1; 10 bases are a match to TRBD2. V was clipped by 0 bases and J by 0 bases; unmatched bases: 4. The CDR3 is 17 residues long. CDR1 is SGHRS, CDR2 YFSETQ, per germline. CDR3 in amino acids: CASSLGLAGVSTDTQYF. DNA of the CDR3: TGCGCCAGCAGCTTGGGACTAGCGGGCGTTAGCACAGATACGCAGTATTTT.

The rearrangement links TRBV11-2 to TRBJ2-7, with 12 bases fitting TRBD2. The CDR3 extends over 14 amino acids. V lost 5 bases to trimming and J lost 7 bases; unmatched junction nucleotides: 6. Germline-derived CDR1 and CDR2 are SGHAT and FQNNGV. The CDR3 sequence: CASSVLAGGGEQYF. The CDR3 nucleotides are TGTGCCAGCAGCGTACTAGCGGGAGGTGGGGAGCAGTACTTC. Full variable domain (remainder filled in from reference TRBV11-2 and TRBJ2-7): EAGVAQSPRYKIIEKRQSVAFWCNPISGHATLYWYQQILGQGPKLLIQFQNNGVVDDSQLPKDRFSAERLKGVDSTLKIQPAKLEDSAVYLCASSVLAGGGEQYFGPGTRLTVT.

The chain uses TRBV19 and TRBJ1-1; 9 bases line up with TRBD1. Per the germline V gene, CDR1 is LNHDA and CDR2 is SQIVND (reference sequence). Trimming removed 7 bases from V and 1 base from J; junction bases left unmatched: 4. This CDR3 is built from 14 residues. DNA of the CDR3: TGTGCCAGTACCCCGGGACAGGGGAACACTGAAGCTTTCTTT. It translates to CASTPGQGNTEAFF. The variable domain in full, completed from reference TRBV19 and TRBJ1-1, reads DGGITQSPKYLFRKEGQNVTLSCEQNLNHDAMYWYRQDPGQGLRLIYYSQIVNDFQKGDIAEGYSVSREKKESFPLTVTSAQKNPTAFYLCASTPGQGNTEAFFGQGTRLTVV.

This sequence joins TRBV7-2 and TRBJ1-3; D might be TRBD1 (5 bases). V lost 6 bases to trimming and J lost 2 bases, with 11 bases between them. CDR3 size: 14 residues. Germline-derived CDR1 and CDR2 are SGHTA and FQGNSA. The CDR3 sequence is CASRNQGAGNTIYF. CDR3 sequence (DNA): TGTGCCAGCAGAAATCAGGGCGCTGGAAACACCATATATTTT.

This clone was seen only once. V gene TRBV28 combines with J gene TRBJ2-3; 8 nucleotides match TRBD2. The CDR3 spans 16 residues. Per the germline V gene, CDR1 is MDHEN and CDR2 is SYDVKM. As DNA, the CDR3 is TGTGCAGGATCCGTGGGGACTAGGGAAAGCACAGATACGCAGTATTTT. Its translation: CAGSVGTRESTDTQYF. The full variable domain, in which reference TRBV28 and TRBJ2-3 provide the parts outside the CDR3, is DVKVTQSSRYLVKRTGEKVFLECVQDMDHENMFWYRQDPGLGLRLIYFSYDVKMKEKGDIPEGYSVSREKKERFSLILESASTNQTSMYLCAGSVGTRESTDTQYFGPGTRLTVL.

This chain connects TRBV7-9 to TRBJ1-2; D may be TRBD1 (5 bases). V gave up 4 bases and J gave up 7 bases, with 16 bases separating them. The length of the CDR3 is 14 residues. Germline V lookup: CDR1 SEHNR, CDR2 FQNEAQ (reference sequence). The CDR3 bases are TGTGCCAGCAGCTCCCAGGGTTACCGTTCTGGCTACACCTTC. Its protein is CASSSQGYRSGYTF.

This clone was observed a single time. V gene TRBV4-3 combines with J gene TRBJ2-7, with 8 bases lining up with TRBD1. V shed 1 base, J shed 0 bases, and the junction held 2 bases outside the gene matches. This CDR3 contains 15 residues. Germline CDR1 is LGHNA and CDR2 is YSLEER. CDR3 region: CASSQGTGSSYEQYF. For the CDR3, the DNA is TGCGCCAGCAGCCAAGGGACAGGGAGCTCCTACGAGCAGTACTTC.

This clone has just a few counts. The chain combines TRBV5-1 with TRBJ1-4; 9 nucleotides agree with TRBD1. The CDR3 totals 18 residues. Trimming cost V 0 bases and J 3 bases; bases outside gene matches: 9. Per the germline V gene, CDR1 is SGHRS and CDR2 is YFSETQ. CDR3 in DNA: TGCGCCAGCAGCTTGGCCTCTGCGACAGGGGGATCTAATGAAAAACTGTTTTTT. It is translated as CASSLASATGGSNEKLFF.

This clone was counted only a few times. This rearrangement joins TRBV5-4 to TRBJ2-5, with a tentative D call TRBD2 (5 bases). V lost 1 base and J 4 bases, leaving 11 bases between the germline ends. The CDR3 is made up of 14 amino acids. Germline CDR1 is SGHNT and CDR2 is YYREEE (reference sequence). CDR3 amino acids: CASSLFPSSETQYF. The CDR3 DNA follows: TGTGCCAGCAGCTTGTTCCCTAGCTCAGAGACCCAGTACTTC. The whole variable domain, remainder taken from reference TRBV5-4 and TRBJ2-5, is ETGVTQSPTHLIKTRGQQVTLRCSSQSGHNTVSWYQQALGQGPQFIFQYYREEENGRGNFPPRFSGLQFPNYSSELNVNALELDDSALYLCASSLFPSSETQYFGPGTRLLVL.

The V gene is TRBV7-9, the J gene TRBJ1-4; 9 nucleotides agree with TRBD1. Trimming took 5 bases from V and 7 from J; bases not matched to a gene: 8. This CDR3 is 15 amino acids long. CDR1 and CDR2 from the germline V gene are SEHNR and FQNEAQ (reference sequence). CDR3 loop: CASSLGTGYGEKLFF. The CDR3 DNA reads TGTGCCAGCAGCCTAGGGACAGGGTATGGTGAAAAACTGTTTTTT.

This clone was seen a handful of times. The rearrangement joins TRBV5-6 to TRBJ1-3; 10 bases map to TRBD1. Germline loops: CDR1 SGHDT, CDR2 YYEEEE. Losses at the gene ends were 2 bases for V and 3 bases for J; bases not matched to a gene: 2. This CDR3 is 15 amino acids long. The CDR3 coding sequence is TGTGCCAGCAGCTTCGACAGGGGGCTTGGAAACACCATATATTTT. Its protein product is CASSFDRGLGNTIYF.

This CDR3 reads CASSSYRGSQGNQPQHF. The CDR3 region has the DNA TGTGCCAGCAGTTCCTATCGGGGAAGTCAGGGCAATCAGCCCCAGCATTTT. The chain recombines TRBV28 with TRBJ1-5; D not resolved. V shed 4 bases and J shed 2 bases, with 18 bases lying between them. The CDR3 is 17 residues long. CDR1 and CDR2 from the germline V gene are MDHEN and SYDVKM.

The chain has TRBV9 and TRBJ2-1; the match to TRBD2 covers 7 bases. Germline loops: CDR1 SGDLS, CDR2 YYNGEE. The CDR3 covers 15 residues. Germline trimming cut 1 base from V and 4 bases from J; bases unmatched to any gene: 5. This CDR3 reads CASSVQGGGYNEQFF. CDR3 nucleotide sequence: TGTGCCAGCAGCGTACAGGGCGGGGGTTACAATGAGCAGTTCTTC.

The CDR3 nucleotides are TGTGCCAGCAGCTTAGGGCTAGCGGGGGGCCCGCAAGAGACCCAGTACTTC. It encodes CASSLGLAGGPQETQYF. V gene TRBV7-2 combines with J gene TRBJ2-5, with 11 bases matching TRBD2. Germline CDR1 reads SGHTA; CDR2 reads FQGNSA. The length of the CDR3 is 17 residues. With 1 base clipped from V and 2 bases from J, the junction kept 6 bases outside the gene matches. Supplemented by reference TRBV7-2 and TRBJ2-5, the full variable domain reads GAGVSQSPSNKVTEKGKDVELRCDPISGHTALYWYRQSLGQGLEFLIYFQGNSAPDKSGLPSDRFSAERTGGSVSTLTIQRTQQEDSAVYLCASSLGLAGGPQETQYFGPGTRLLVL.

This clone was found a few times. The gene calls are TRBV6-5 and TRBJ2-3; weak D call: TRBD2 (6 bases). The CDR3 runs to 15 residues. Per germline, CDR1 MNHEY and CDR2 SVGAGI. Trimming took 4 bases from V and 6 from J, leaving 17 bases between them. In nucleotides, the CDR3 is TGTGCCAGCAGTTCCTCACTTTGGGGGAGGGATACGCAGTATTTT. This encodes CASSSSLWGRDTQYF.

This clone was counted between two and nine times. The V and J genes are TRBV7-6 and TRBJ1-4; the D gene is possibly TRBD1 (6 bases). The CDR3 runs to 17 residues. Trimming took 5 bases from V and 3 from J, leaving 19 bases between them. Germline V gene sequence: CDR1 SGHVS, CDR2 FNYEAQ. The CDR3 loop reads CASSNQQGFAPNEKLFF. The CDR3 DNA sequence: TGTGCCAGCAGCAACCAACAGGGATTCGCTCCTAATGAAAAACTGTTTTTT.

The chain recombines TRBV7-6 with TRBJ1-6, with unresolved D. The CDR3 sequence is 15 residues long. The germline V and J ends were trimmed by 3 bases and 10 bases, with 16 bases remaining between them. Germline assignment: CDR1 SGHVS and CDR2 FNYEAQ. DNA of the CDR3: TGTGCCAGCAGCTTGAGGGTAGATGGGAGCTCACCCCTCCACTTT. As protein: CASSLRVDGSSPLHF.

This chain joins TRBV18 and TRBJ2-3; D is perhaps TRBD2 (7 bases). CDR1 is KGHSH, CDR2 LQKENI, per germline. The CDR3 consists of 17 residues. V lost 2 bases to trimming and J lost 2 bases, with 17 bases between them. In nucleotides, the CDR3 is TGTGCCAGCTCACCAAATATAGGGGGGGACATCACAGATACGCAGTATTTT. Residues: CASSPNIGGDITDTQYF.

The rearrangement links TRBV6-5 to TRBJ1-2; D not certain. The V and J ends lost 2 bases and 0 bases respectively, with 10 bases between them. The CDR3 extends over 15 amino acids. Looked up from germline, CDR1 is MNHEY and CDR2 is SVGAGI. CDR3 sequence: CASSYQARTNYGYTF. In nucleotides, the CDR3 is TGTGCCAGCAGTTACCAGGCAAGAACTAACTATGGCTACACCTTC.

The rearrangement links TRBV4-1 to TRBJ2-3, with TRBD2 matching 7 bases. The CDR3 length is 13 residues. The V segment lost 4 bases and the J segment 4 bases; nucleotides outside the gene matches: 2. The germline CDR1 and CDR2 sequences are MGHRA and YSYEKL. The CDR3 sequence is CASSREGPDTQYF. The DNA for the CDR3 is TGCGCCAGCAGCCGGGAGGGCCCAGATACGCAGTATTTT.

The CDR3 loop reads CASSEGTVGTEAFF. CDR3 nucleotide sequence: TGTGCCAGCAGTGAAGGGACAGTAGGTACTGAAGCTTTCTTT. The chain links TRBV6-1 to TRBJ1-1; possible D gene TRBD1, 6 bases. The CDR3 length is 14 residues. The germline gives CDR1 MNHNS, CDR2 SASEGT. V was pared by 1 base and J by 5 bases, with 11 bases between.

The CDR3 sequence: CARAFFRDNFNEQFF. CDR3 nucleotide sequence: TGTGCCAGGGCTTTTTTCCGGGACAATTTCAATGAGCAGTTCTTC. The rearrangement links TRBV7-5 to TRBJ2-1; the table's D call, TRBD1, has no DNA check behind it. TRBV7-5 is deemed a pseudogene. CDR3 length: 15 amino acids.

This sequence joins TRBV15 and TRBJ2-1, with 10 bases fitting TRBD2. Trimming took 5 bases from V and 7 from J; bases not matched to a gene: 8. The CDR3 has 15 amino acids. CDR1 is LNHNV and CDR2 is YYDKDF in the germline V gene (reference sequence). CDR3 region: CATSSNSGGRNEQFF. DNA for the CDR3: TGTGCCACCAGCTCCAATAGCGGGGGGCGGAATGAGCAGTTCTTC.

This clone was seen a single time. The chain joins TRBV5-4 to TRBJ1-1, with D hard to call. This CDR3 contains 12 residues. Between the trimmed V and J ends, which lost 0 bases and 12 bases, there was a span of 12 bases. Germline V gene lookup returns CDR1 SGHNT and CDR2 YYREEE (reference sequence). The CDR3 DNA reads as TGTGCCAGCAGCTTGGCGGGAGAGGAATCTTTCTTT. Residues: CASSLAGEESFF.